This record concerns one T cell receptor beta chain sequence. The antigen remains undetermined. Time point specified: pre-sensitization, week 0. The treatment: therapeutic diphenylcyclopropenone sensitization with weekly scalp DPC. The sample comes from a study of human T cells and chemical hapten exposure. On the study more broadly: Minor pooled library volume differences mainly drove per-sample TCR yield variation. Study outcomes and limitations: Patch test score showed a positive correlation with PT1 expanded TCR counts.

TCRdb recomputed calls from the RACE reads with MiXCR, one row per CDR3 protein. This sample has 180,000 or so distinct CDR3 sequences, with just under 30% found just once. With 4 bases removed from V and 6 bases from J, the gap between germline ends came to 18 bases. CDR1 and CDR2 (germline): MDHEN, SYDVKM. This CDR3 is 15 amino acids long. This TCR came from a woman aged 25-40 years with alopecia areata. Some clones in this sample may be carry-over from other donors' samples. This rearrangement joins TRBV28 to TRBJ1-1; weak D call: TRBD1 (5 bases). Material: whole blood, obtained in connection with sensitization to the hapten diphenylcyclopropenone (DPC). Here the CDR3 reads CASSYLAGLGAEAFF. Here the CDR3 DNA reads TGTGCCAGCAGTTACTTGGCAGGGTTAGGGGCTGAAGCTTTCTTT.